This passage covers 3 T cell receptor beta chains from one sample sequenced in a study of blood T cells in healthy people across ages. The authors ran a second PCR of roughly 6 to 11 cycles using a sample-barcoded 5' primer and a J-beta primer mix. TCRdb passed the 5' RACE reads through MiXCR, listing each CDR3 protein once. The sample comprises roughly 1.5 million distinct CDR3 sequences, 42% of which are singletons, and approximately 4.1% rests with the top ten. Source material: blood. The receptor source for this set is a woman between 18 and 29 years old in good health.

V usage is TRBV5-1 and J usage is TRBJ1-6; no clear D gene. Trimming removed 5 bases from V and 14 bases from J, with 11 bases in between. The CDR3 sequence is 11 residues long. The germline CDR1 and CDR2 sequences are SGHRS and YFSETQ. CDR3 region: CASRSLETLHF. In nucleotides, the CDR3 is TGCGCCAGCAGGTCACTGGAGACCCTCCACTTT.

This chain joins TRBV19 and TRBJ1-3; no definite D call. There are 16 residues in the CDR3. Germline CDR1 LNHDA, CDR2 SQIVND (reference sequence). Trimming pared 1 base from V and 0 bases from J, leaving 10 bases between. The CDR3: CASSIGTGNSGNTIYF. CDR3 sequence (DNA): TGTGCCAGTAGTATAGGCACGGGAAACTCTGGAAACACCATATATTTT. The whole variable domain, filled in from reference TRBV19 and TRBJ1-3, reads DGGITQSPKYLFRKEGQNVTLSCEQNLNHDAMYWYRQDPGQGLRLIYYSQIVNDFQKGDIAEGYSVSREKKESFPLTVTSAQKNPTAFYLCASSIGTGNSGNTIYFGEGSWLTVV.

The V gene is TRBV27, the J gene TRBJ1-1, with D unclear. The CDR3 sequence is 13 residues long. V was cut by 6 bases and J by 6 bases, with 14 bases left in between. The germline V gene encodes CDR1 MNHEY and CDR2 SMNVEV (reference sequence). The CDR3 spells CASRNRARAEAFF. The CDR3 DNA reads as TGTGCCAGCAGAAACCGGGCCCGCGCTGAAGCTTTCTTT.